This TCR beta chain is drawn from a study of T cells expressing NK-cell markers. Turning to the study itself: Repertoires of TCR beta were obtained from T cells sorted as CD3+CD56+NKG2C+, CD3+CD56+NKG2C- and CD3+CD56-NKG2C+. The eight sequenced donors comprised seven who were HCMV-seropositive and one who was seronegative. Overall study findings and caveats: Dominant NKG2C+ clonotypes were found to form about 1.0-8% of CD8+ T cells in a handful of donors.

Turning to this clonotype: The antigen is undetermined.

UMIs accompanied the 5'RACE template switching by which TCR beta cDNA was made. TCRdb re-called the 5' RACE reads; every CDR3 protein appears as one record, without DNA. The sample holds some 280,000 distinct CDR3 sequences. Germline V gene lookup returns CDR1 KGHSH and CDR2 LQKENI. The CDR3 loop spans 14 amino acids. This clonotype originated in a man younger than 35 in good health. The sequenced material came from blood T cells: a sorted CD56 or NKG2C T cell subset, CD4+ or CD8+ T cells, or bulk PBMC T cells (not recorded which). The gene calls are TRBV18 and TRBJ1-4. The CDR3 sequence: CASSPEMKSEKLFF.